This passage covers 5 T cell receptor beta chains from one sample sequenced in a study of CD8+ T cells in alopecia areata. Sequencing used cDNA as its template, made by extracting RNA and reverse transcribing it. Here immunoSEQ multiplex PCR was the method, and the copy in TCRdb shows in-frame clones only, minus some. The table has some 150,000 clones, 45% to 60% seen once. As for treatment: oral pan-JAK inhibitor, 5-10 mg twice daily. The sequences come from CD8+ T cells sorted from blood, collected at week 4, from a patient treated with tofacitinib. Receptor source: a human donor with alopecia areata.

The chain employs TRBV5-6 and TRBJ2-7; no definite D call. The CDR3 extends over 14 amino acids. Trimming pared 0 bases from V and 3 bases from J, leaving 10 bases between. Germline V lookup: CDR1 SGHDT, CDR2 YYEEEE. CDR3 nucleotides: TGTGCCAGCAGCTTGGGGGTGCGGTTCTACGAGCAGTACTTC. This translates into CASSLGVRFYEQYF.

The CDR3 loop reads CAWSWGVGMNTEAFF. The CDR3 DNA reads TGTGCCTGGAGTTGGGGGGTGGGCATGAACACTGAAGCTTTCTTT. The chain has TRBV30 and TRBJ1-1; the D gene is possibly TRBD1 (5 bases). Germline V lookup: CDR1 GTSNPN, CDR2 SVGIG (reference sequence). V was trimmed by 2 bases and J by 0 bases, leaving 13 bases between them. CDR3 size: 15 residues.

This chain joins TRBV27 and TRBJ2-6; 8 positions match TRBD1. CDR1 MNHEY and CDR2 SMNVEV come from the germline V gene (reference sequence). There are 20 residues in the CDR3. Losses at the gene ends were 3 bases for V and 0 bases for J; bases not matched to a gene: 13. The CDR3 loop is CASSLGAGTGHISGANVLTF. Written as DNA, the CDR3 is TGTGCCAGCAGTTTGGGAGCCGGGACAGGCCATATCTCTGGGGCCAACGTCCTGACTTTC. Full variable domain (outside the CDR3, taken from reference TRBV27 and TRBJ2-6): EAQVTQNPRYLITVTGKKLTVTCSQNMNHEYMSWYRQDPGLGLRQIYYSMNVEVTDKGDVPEGYKVSRKEKRNFPLILESPSPNQTSLYFCASSLGAGTGHISGANVLTFGAGSRLTVL.

The CDR3 region is CASSLELAGASRETQYF. The CDR3 region has the DNA TGTGCCAGCAGCTTGGAATTAGCGGGGGCCTCGAGGGAGACCCAGTACTTC. The rearrangement links TRBV5-6 to TRBJ2-5; 9 positions agree with TRBD2. Trimming removed 0 bases from V and 5 bases from J; junction bases left unmatched: 11. Germline V CDR1 and CDR2: SGHDT, YYEEEE. The CDR3 has 17 residues.

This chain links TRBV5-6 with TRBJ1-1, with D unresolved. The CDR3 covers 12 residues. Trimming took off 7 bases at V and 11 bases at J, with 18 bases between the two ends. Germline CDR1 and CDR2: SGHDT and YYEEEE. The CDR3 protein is CASSGGDLGAFF. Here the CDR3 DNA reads TGTGCCAGCTCTGGAGGAGATTTGGGGGCTTTCTTT. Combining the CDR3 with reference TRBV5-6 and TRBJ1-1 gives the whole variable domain DAGVTQSPTHLIKTRGQQVTLRCSPKSGHDTVSWYQQALGQGPQFIFQYYEEEERQRGNFPDRFSGHQFPNYSSELNVNALLLGDSALYLCASSGGDLGAFFGQGTRLTVV.